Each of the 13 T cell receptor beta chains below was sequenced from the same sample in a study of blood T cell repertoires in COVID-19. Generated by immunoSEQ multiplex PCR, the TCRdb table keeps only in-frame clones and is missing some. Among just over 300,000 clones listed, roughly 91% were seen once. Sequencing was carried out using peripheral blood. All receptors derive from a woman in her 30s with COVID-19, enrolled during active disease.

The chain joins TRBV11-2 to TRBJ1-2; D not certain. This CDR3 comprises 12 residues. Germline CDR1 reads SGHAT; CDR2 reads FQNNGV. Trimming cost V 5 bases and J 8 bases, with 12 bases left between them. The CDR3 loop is CASSPGPGGYTF. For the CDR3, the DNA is TGTGCCAGCAGCCCTGGACCGGGGGGCTACACCTTC. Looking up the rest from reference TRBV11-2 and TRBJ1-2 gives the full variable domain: EAGVAQSPRYKIIEKRQSVAFWCNPISGHATLYWYQQILGQGPKLLIQFQNNGVVDDSQLPKDRFSAERLKGVDSTLKIQPAKLEDSAVYLCASSPGPGGYTFGSGTRLTVV.

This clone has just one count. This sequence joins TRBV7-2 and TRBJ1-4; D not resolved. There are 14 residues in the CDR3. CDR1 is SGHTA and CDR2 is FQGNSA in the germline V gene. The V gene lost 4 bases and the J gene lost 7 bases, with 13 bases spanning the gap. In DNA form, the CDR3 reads TGTGCCAGCAGCTCAACAGTGAGAGCTGAAAAACTGTTTTTT. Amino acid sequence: CASSSTVRAEKLFF.

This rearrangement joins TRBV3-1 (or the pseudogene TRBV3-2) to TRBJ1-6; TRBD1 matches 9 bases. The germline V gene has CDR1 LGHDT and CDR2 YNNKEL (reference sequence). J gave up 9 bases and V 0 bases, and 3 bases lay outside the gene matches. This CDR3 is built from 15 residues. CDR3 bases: TGTGCCAGCAGCCAAGATGGGACAGGGTTTTCACCCCTCCACTTT. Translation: CASSQDGTGFSPLHF.

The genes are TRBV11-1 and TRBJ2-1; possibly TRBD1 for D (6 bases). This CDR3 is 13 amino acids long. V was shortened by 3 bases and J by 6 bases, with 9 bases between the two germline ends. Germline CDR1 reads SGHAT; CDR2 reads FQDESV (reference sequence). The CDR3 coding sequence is TGTGCCAGCAGCTTGGGCAGGGGCAATGAGCAGTTCTTC. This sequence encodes CASSLGRGNEQFF. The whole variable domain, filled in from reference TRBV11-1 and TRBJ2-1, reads EAEVAQSPRYKITEKSQAVAFWCDPISGHATLYWYRQILGQGPELLVQFQDESVVDDSQLPKDRFSAERLKGVDSTLKIQPAELGDSAMYLCASSLGRGNEQFFGPGTRLTVL.

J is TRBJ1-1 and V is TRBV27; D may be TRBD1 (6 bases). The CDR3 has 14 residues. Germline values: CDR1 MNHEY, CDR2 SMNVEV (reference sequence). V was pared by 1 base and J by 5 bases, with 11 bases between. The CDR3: CASSLFGGRTEAFF. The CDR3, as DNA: TGTGCCAGCAGTTTATTTGGGGGCCGGACTGAAGCTTTCTTT.

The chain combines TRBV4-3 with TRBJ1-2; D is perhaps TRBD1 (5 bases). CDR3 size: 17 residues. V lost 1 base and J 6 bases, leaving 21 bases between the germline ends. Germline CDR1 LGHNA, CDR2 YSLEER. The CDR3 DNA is TGCGCCAGCAGCCAAGGGGTTTTATCCAGGGAACGAAATGGCTACACCTTC. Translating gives CASSQGVLSRERNGYTF.

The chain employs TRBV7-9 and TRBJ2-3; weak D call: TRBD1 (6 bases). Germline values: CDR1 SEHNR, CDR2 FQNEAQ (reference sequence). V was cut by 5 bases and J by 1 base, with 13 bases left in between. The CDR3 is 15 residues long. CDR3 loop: CASSHTTGGTDTQYF. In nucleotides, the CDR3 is TGTGCCAGCAGCCATACGACAGGAGGCACAGATACGCAGTATTTT.

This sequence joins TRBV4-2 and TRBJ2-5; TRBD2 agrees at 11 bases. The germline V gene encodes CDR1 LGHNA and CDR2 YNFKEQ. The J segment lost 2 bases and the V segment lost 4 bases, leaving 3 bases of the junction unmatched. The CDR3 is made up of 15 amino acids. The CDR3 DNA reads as TGTGCCAGCAGCCTGGGACTAGCGGAACAAGAGACCCAGTACTTC. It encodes CASSLGLAEQETQYF.

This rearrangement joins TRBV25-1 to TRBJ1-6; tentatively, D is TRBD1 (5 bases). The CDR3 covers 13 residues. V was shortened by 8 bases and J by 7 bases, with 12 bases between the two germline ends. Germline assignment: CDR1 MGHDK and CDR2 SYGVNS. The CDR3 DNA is TGTGCCAGCGCAGGCGGGGGGAATTCACCCCTCCACTTT. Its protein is CASAGGGNSPLHF. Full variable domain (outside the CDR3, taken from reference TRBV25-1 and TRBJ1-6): EADIYQTPRYLVIGTGKKITLECSQTMGHDKMYWYQQDPGMELHLIHYSYGVNSTEKGDLSSESTVSRIRTEHFPLTLESARPSHTSQYLCASAGGGNSPLHFGNGTRLTVT.

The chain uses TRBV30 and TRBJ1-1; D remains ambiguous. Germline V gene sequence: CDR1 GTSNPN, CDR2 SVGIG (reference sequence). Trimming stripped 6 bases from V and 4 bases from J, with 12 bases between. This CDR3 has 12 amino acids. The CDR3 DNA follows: TGTGCCTGTATCCCCACGGGCACTGAAGCTTTCTTT. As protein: CACIPTGTEAFF.

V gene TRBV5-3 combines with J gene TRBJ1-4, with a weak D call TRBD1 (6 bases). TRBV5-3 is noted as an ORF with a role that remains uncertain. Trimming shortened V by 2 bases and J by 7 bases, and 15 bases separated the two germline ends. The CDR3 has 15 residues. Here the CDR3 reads CARSLPQQGSEKLFF. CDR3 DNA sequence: TGTGCCAGAAGCTTACCCCAGCAGGGGAGTGAAAAACTGTTTTTT.

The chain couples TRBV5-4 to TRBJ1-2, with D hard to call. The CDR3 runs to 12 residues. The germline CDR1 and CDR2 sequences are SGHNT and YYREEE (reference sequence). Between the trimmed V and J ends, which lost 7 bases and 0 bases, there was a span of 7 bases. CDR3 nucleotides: TGTGCCAGCGGGCGCCCTAACTATGGCTACACCTTC. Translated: CASGRPNYGYTF.

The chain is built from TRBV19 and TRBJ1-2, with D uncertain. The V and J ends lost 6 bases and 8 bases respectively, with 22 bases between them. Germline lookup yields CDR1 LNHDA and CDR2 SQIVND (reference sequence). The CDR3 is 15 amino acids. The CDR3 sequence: CASRREVRSPYGYTF. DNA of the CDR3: TGTGCCAGTAGGAGGGAGGTCCGATCACCCTACGGCTACACCTTC.